These 27 T cell receptor beta chains originate from one sample sequenced in a study of blood T cell repertoires in COVID-19. Sequenced by immunoSEQ multiplex PCR; TCRdb stores in-frame clones only, minus some. The sample lists about 53,000 clones, about three quarters occurring once. The sequencing sample was made of peripheral blood. These receptors were collected from a man aged 65 to 85 with active or convalescent COVID-19.

This clone showed up just a few times. V is TRBV10-1 and J is TRBJ2-3; TRBD2 matches 16 bases. The CDR3 is made up of 15 amino acids. With 10 bases clipped from V and 4 bases from J, the junction kept 5 bases outside the gene matches. The germline gives CDR1 WNHNN, CDR2 SYGVQD (reference sequence). The CDR3 nucleotides read TGCGCCACTACCGGGACTAGCGGGAGGGCAGATACGCAGTATTTT. Its translation: CATTGTSGRADTQYF.

V usage is TRBV5-6 and J usage is TRBJ1-5, with TRBD1 matching over 7 bases. V lost 1 base and J lost 4; bases outside the gene matches: 2. Germline assignment: CDR1 SGHDT and CDR2 YYEEEE. This CDR3 spans 14 amino acids. The CDR3 sequence: CASSLRQGNQPQHF. The DNA of the CDR3 is TGTGCCAGCAGCTTGAGACAGGGTAATCAGCCCCAGCATTTT.

The chain carries TRBV6-6 and TRBJ2-5, with D hard to call. CDR1 and CDR2 from the germline V gene are MNHNY and SVGAGI (reference sequence). Trimming took 5 bases from V and 2 from J, leaving 15 bases between them. The CDR3 has 15 amino acids. CDR3 residues: CASSQAATDQETQYF. The CDR3 nucleotides are TGTGCCAGCAGTCAGGCAGCTACAGATCAAGAGACCCAGTACTTC.

This chain uses TRBV3-1 (or the pseudogene TRBV3-2) with TRBJ2-5, with TRBD2 matching over 8 bases. The J segment lost 0 bases and the V segment lost 0 bases, leaving 6 bases of the junction unmatched. The CDR3 consists of 17 residues. Germline CDR1 is LGHDT and CDR2 is YNNKEL (reference sequence). The CDR3 sequence is CASSQDASGWYQETQYF. The CDR3 bases are TGTGCCAGCAGCCAAGATGCTAGCGGGTGGTACCAAGAGACCCAGTACTTC.

This clone was detected a few times. V usage is TRBV14 and J usage is TRBJ2-7, with 7 bases lining up with TRBD2. Per the germline V gene, CDR1 is SGHDN and CDR2 is FVKESK. The V and J ends lost 1 base and 6 bases, in that order; junction bases with no gene match: 15. CDR3 length: 17 residues. The CDR3 region is CASSQVGGMVGEFEQYF. In nucleotides, the CDR3 is TGTGCCAGCAGCCAAGTCGGGGGGATGGTAGGCGAGTTCGAGCAGTACTTC. Full variable domain (remainder filled in from reference TRBV14 and TRBJ2-7): EAGVTQFPSHSVIEKGQTVTLRCDPISGHDNLYWYRRVMGKEIKFLLHFVKESKQDESGMPNNRFLAERTGGTYSTLKVQPAELEDSGVYFCASSQVGGMVGEFEQYFGPGTRLTVT.

V gene TRBV5-1 combines with J gene TRBJ2-7; no definite D call. Trimming stripped 5 bases from V and 3 bases from J, with 12 bases between. CDR3 length equals 13 residues. The germline gives CDR1 SGHRS, CDR2 YFSETQ. CDR3 in DNA: TGCGCCAGCAGTGAGCTAGATAGCTACGAGCAGTACTTC. This sequence encodes CASSELDSYEQYF.

The chain recombines TRBV19 with TRBJ1-5; 10 bases are shared with TRBD1. The CDR3 consists of 14 residues. V lost 8 bases to trimming and J lost 7 bases; unmatched junction nucleotides: 8. In germline, CDR1 is LNHDA, CDR2 SQIVND (reference sequence). The CDR3 nucleotides are TGTGCCAGTTCGGACAGGGGGGATTGGCAGCCCCAGCATTTT. This sequence encodes CASSDRGDWQPQHF.

This clone rates as medium-sized (0.01 to 0.1%). V usage is TRBV7-6 and J usage is TRBJ2-7; D is unclear. The CDR3 runs 13 residues. Per germline, CDR1 SGHVS and CDR2 FNYEAQ. Trimming took 8 bases from V and 3 from J, leaving 14 bases between them. The CDR3 bases are TGTGCCAGCGCAGACGAGACTGACTACGAGCAGTACTTC. Residues: CASADETDYEQYF.

The rearrangement uses TRBV5-1 and TRBJ2-1, with 10 bases aligning to TRBD2. The germline V gene encodes CDR1 SGHRS and CDR2 YFSETQ. V shed 0 bases, J shed 0 bases, and the junction held 3 bases outside the gene matches. CDR3 length equals 17 residues. CDR3 in amino acids: CASSLALAGGSYNEQFF. The DNA for the CDR3 is TGCGCCAGCAGCTTGGCCTTAGCGGGGGGCTCCTACAATGAGCAGTTCTTC.

This clone was found once. This chain links TRBV27 with TRBJ1-5; D unclear. V gave up 6 bases and J gave up 3 bases, with 18 bases separating them. The CDR3 has 16 amino acids. Germline-derived CDR1 and CDR2 are MNHEY and SMNVEV (reference sequence). The CDR3, as DNA: TGTGCCAGCAGCCCCCCATCGGGGAATTACAATCAGCCCCAGCATTTT. It yields the protein CASSPPSGNYNQPQHF.

The chain couples TRBV11-3 to TRBJ1-1, with a weak D call TRBD1 (6 bases). Germline-derived CDR1 and CDR2 are SGHNT and YENEEA. Deletions cut 3 bases from V and 3 bases from J, with 14 bases between. The CDR3 runs to 15 residues. The CDR3 nucleotides read TGTGCCAGCAGCTTCCAAACAGGGATAGACACTGAAGCTTTCTTT. It translates to CASSFQTGIDTEAFF.

The V gene is TRBV7-2, the J gene TRBJ1-2; maybe TRBD1 (5 bases). In germline, CDR1 is SGHTA, CDR2 FQGNSA. The CDR3 is made up of 13 amino acids. Trimming stripped 1 base from V and 8 bases from J, with 11 bases between. CDR3: CASSLDQGGGYTF. For the CDR3, the DNA is TGTGCCAGCAGCTTAGATCAGGGCGGCGGCTACACCTTC.

The chain combines TRBV25-1 with TRBJ2-7, with 7 positions matching TRBD1. CDR3 size: 15 residues. The germline gives CDR1 MGHDK, CDR2 SYGVNS. V lost 4 bases, J lost 4 bases, and 10 bases stayed unmatched. CDR3 coding DNA: TGTGCCAGCAGTGGAGCTAACAGGGGACAATACGAGCAGTACTTC. Protein sequence: CASSGANRGQYEQYF.

The CDR3 here is CASSWAGESSYGYTF. The CDR3 DNA reads TGCGCCAGCAGTTGGGCGGGAGAGTCAAGCTATGGCTACACCTTC. V is TRBV5-1 and J is TRBJ1-2; D ambiguous. V dropped 5 bases and J dropped 4 bases, with 18 bases sitting between them. CDR1 and CDR2 (germline): SGHRS, YFSETQ. This CDR3 has 15 amino acids.

V usage is TRBV30 and J usage is TRBJ1-3; 10 nucleotides agree with TRBD1. After removal of 3 bases from V and 7 bases from J, the junction contained 3 bases not matched to a gene. This CDR3 has 13 residues. CDR1 GTSNPN and CDR2 SVGIG come from the germline V gene (reference sequence). CDR3 sequence: CAWRGQGYNTIYF. The DNA of the CDR3 is TGTGCCTGGAGGGGACAGGGGTATAACACCATATATTTT.

The chain employs TRBV6-5 and TRBJ2-5, with D uncertain. Germline V gives CDR1 MNHEY, CDR2 SVGAGI. Deletions cut 6 bases from V and 0 bases from J, with 5 bases between. CDR3 size: 12 residues. The CDR3 DNA sequence: TGTGCCAGCAGCCGTAACCAAGAGACCCAGTACTTC. Translation: CASSRNQETQYF.

This clone has just a few counts. The chain joins TRBV7-2 to TRBJ1-5; 7 bases line up with TRBD1. CDR1 is SGHTA, CDR2 FQGNSA, per germline. The CDR3 has 15 residues. Trimming cost V 5 bases and J 4 bases; bases outside gene matches: 8. CDR3 loop: CASSTRTGFNQPQHF. CDR3 nucleotides: TGTGCCAGCAGCACCCGGACAGGCTTTAATCAGCCCCAGCATTTT.

CDR3 loop: CASSLQGDNYGYTF. CDR3 in DNA: TGCGCCAGCAGCTTACAGGGGGACAACTATGGCTACACCTTC. The V call is TRBV5-1, the J call TRBJ1-2, with TRBD1 matching over 8 bases. Germline values: CDR1 SGHRS, CDR2 YFSETQ. V dropped 2 bases and J dropped 2; count of bases not matched to a gene: 2. This CDR3 has 14 amino acids.

This clone was picked up a small number of times. The rearrangement uses TRBV27 and TRBJ1-1, with D tentatively TRBD1 (5 bases). Trimming took 8 bases from V and 0 from J, leaving 19 bases between them. CDR3 length equals 16 residues. Germline V lookup: CDR1 MNHEY, CDR2 SMNVEV (reference sequence). The CDR3 nucleotides are TGTGCCAGCCAGAGCCCCGGGCAGGGCCTGAACACTGAAGCTTTCTTT. Its protein product is CASQSPGQGLNTEAFF.

The chain recombines TRBV9 with TRBJ2-1; TRBD2 might be the D (6 bases). The CDR3 loop spans 13 amino acids. V was shortened by 6 bases and J by 8 bases, with 15 bases between the two germline ends. The germline CDR1 and CDR2 sequences are SGDLS and YYNGEE. In nucleotides, the CDR3 is TGTGCCAGCACCTTTCGTGGAGGGCATGAGCAGTTCTTC. Its translation: CASTFRGGHEQFF.

V is TRBV6-5 and J is TRBJ2-2, with a tentative D call TRBD2 (6 bases). This CDR3 contains 15 residues. Per the germline V gene, CDR1 is MNHEY and CDR2 is SVGAGI. With 2 bases removed from V and 4 bases from J, the gap between germline ends came to 11 bases. The CDR3 protein is CASSYIVGGTGELFF. As DNA, the CDR3 is TGTGCCAGCAGTTACATCGTGGGGGGCACCGGGGAGCTGTTTTTT.

V and J are TRBV13 and TRBJ2-7; the D gene is possibly TRBD1 (6 bases). The germline CDR1 and CDR2 sequences are PRHDT and FYEKMQ (reference sequence). Trimming took 7 bases from V and 3 from J, leaving 10 bases between them. This CDR3 is built from 12 residues. CDR3 nucleotides: TGTGCCAGCACCAAACAGGGCTACGAGCAGTACTTC. Protein sequence: CASTKQGYEQYF. Full variable domain (rest looked up from reference TRBV13 and TRBJ2-7): AAGVIQSPRHLIKEKRETATLKCYPIPRHDTVYWYQQGPGQDPQFLISFYEKMQSDKGSIPDRFSAQQFSDYHSELNMSSLELGDSALYFCASTKQGYEQYFGPGTRLTVT.

This clone was detected only once. This chain uses TRBV5-1 with TRBJ1-4; D perhaps matches TRBD1 (5 bases). Germline V gene data show CDR1 as SGHRS and CDR2 as YFSETQ. CDR3 size: 14 residues. The germline V and J ends were trimmed by 7 bases and 5 bases, with 15 bases remaining between them. Here the CDR3 DNA reads TGCGCCAGCGGCCCTGACAGACCGAATGAAAAACTGTTTTTT. Translation gives CASGPDRPNEKLFF.

The chain recombines TRBV3-1 (or the pseudogene TRBV3-2) with TRBJ1-5, with D perhaps TRBD1 (5 bases). V shed 1 base and J shed 2 bases, with 15 bases lying between them. From germline, CDR1 is LGHDT and CDR2 YNNKEL (reference sequence). This CDR3 comprises 17 residues. CDR3 protein: CASSQGAGGMRNQPQHF. For the CDR3, the DNA is TGTGCCAGCAGCCAAGGCGCGGGGGGGATGCGCAATCAGCCCCAGCATTTT.

This sequence joins TRBV7-2 and TRBJ2-7; 9 bases are shared with TRBD1. Germline values: CDR1 SGHTA, CDR2 FQGNSA. Trimming took 5 bases from V and 4 from J; bases not matched to a gene: 6. This CDR3 comprises 14 residues. In DNA, the CDR3 is TGTGCCAGCAGCAGCTACAGGGGGCAGTACGAGCAGTACTTC. Translated, it gives CASSSYRGQYEQYF.

V is TRBV27 and J is TRBJ2-3; D is possibly TRBD1 (6 bases). This CDR3 is built from 16 residues. V was clipped by 2 bases and J by 2 bases, with 14 bases between them. Germline V gene data show CDR1 as MNHEY and CDR2 as SMNVEV (reference sequence). This CDR3 is CASSLGWGLYTDTQYF. The CDR3 coding sequence is TGTGCCAGCAGTTTAGGGTGGGGGCTGTACACAGATACGCAGTATTTT.

This chain joins TRBV10-3 and TRBJ1-4, with a possible D match to TRBD1 (5 bases). Per germline, CDR1 ENHRY and CDR2 SYGVKD. This CDR3 has 15 residues. Trimming cost V 5 bases and J 1 base, with 11 bases left between them. In nucleotides, the CDR3 is TGTGCCATCAGTTCTCCGGGGGGAACTAATGAAAAACTGTTTTTT. Amino acids: CAISSPGGTNEKLFF.